This note documents a single T cell receptor beta chain sequence. The sample comes from a study of blood T cell repertoires in COVID-19. Looking at the study overall: The cDNA or gDNA used as material had been derived from T cells, B-cell-depleted T cells, or PBMCs.

Authors' methods: How many nucleated cells were present was estimated from reference gene primer amplification. The method was immunoSEQ multiplex PCR; TCRdb's version includes in-frame clones alone and lacks a portion of them. V and J calls and clone size come straight from that table; D and trimming were deduced from the DNA. Seen here are about 86,000 clones, roughly 91% observed once, and the top ten hold 1.2%. Grouping used clinical history reported by participants in a survey and questionnaire. Germline V lookup: CDR1 LNHNV, CDR2 YYDKDF (reference sequence). Trimming cost V 1 base and J 0 bases, with 12 bases left between them. CDR3 length: 16 residues.

The TCR comes from a woman aged 50 to 60 with acute COVID-19. The chain recombines TRBV15 with TRBJ1-1; maybe TRBD1 (5 bases). The specimen sequenced was PBMCs or T cells enriched from blood (not recorded which). The CDR3 DNA reads as TGTGCCACCAGCAGAGGGGGGGGACTCCTGAACACTGAAGCTTTCTTT. As protein: CATSRGGGLLNTEAFF. Variable domain in full (rest from reference TRBV15 and TRBJ1-1): DAMVIQNPRYQVTQFGKPVTLSCSQTLNHNVMYWYQQKSSQAPKLLFHYYDKDFNNEADTPDNFQSRRPNTSFCFLDIRSPGLGDTAMYLCATSRGGGLLNTEAFFGQGTRLTVV.